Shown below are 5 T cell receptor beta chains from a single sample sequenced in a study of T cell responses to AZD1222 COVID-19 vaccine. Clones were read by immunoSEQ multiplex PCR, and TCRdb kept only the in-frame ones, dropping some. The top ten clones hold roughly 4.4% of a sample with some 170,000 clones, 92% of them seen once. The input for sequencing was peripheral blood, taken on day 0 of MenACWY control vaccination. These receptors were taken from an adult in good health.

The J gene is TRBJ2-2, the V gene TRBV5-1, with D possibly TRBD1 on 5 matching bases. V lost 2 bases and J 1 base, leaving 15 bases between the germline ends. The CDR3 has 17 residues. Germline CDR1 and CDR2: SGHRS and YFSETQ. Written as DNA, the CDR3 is TGCGCCAGCAGCTTACTACCAGGGATAGGGAACACCGGGGAGCTGTTTTTT. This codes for CASSLLPGIGNTGELFF.

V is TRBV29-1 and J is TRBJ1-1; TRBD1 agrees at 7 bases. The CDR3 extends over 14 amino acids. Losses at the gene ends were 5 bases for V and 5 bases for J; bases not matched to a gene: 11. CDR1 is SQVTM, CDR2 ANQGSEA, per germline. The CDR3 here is CSVQGNRGWTEAFF. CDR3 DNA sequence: TGCAGCGTTCAAGGGAACAGGGGTTGGACTGAAGCTTTCTTT.

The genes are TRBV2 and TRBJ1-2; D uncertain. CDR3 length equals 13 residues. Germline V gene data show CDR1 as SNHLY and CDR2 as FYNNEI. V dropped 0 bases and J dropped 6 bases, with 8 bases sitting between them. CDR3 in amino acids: CASSEAGRDGYTF. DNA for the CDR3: TGTGCCAGCAGTGAAGCAGGGAGGGATGGCTACACCTTC.

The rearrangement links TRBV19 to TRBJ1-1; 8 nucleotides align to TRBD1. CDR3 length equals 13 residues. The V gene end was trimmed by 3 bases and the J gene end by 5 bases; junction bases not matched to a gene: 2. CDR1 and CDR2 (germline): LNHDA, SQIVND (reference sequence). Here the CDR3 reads CASSITGGTEAFF. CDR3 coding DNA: TGTGCCAGTAGTATTACAGGGGGGACTGAAGCTTTCTTT.

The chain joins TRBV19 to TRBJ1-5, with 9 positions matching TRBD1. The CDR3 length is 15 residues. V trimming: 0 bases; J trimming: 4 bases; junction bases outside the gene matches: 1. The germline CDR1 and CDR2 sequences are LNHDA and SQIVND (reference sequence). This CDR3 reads CASSIEDRGNQPQHF. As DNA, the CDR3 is TGTGCCAGTAGTATAGAGGACAGGGGAAATCAGCCCCAGCATTTT.